The 13 T cell receptor beta chains presented below share a single source sample, sequenced in a study of lymphopenia after photon versus proton radiotherapy. Repertoires were generated with immunoSEQ multiplex PCR, while TCRdb's copy carries only in-frame clones and drops some. Here the sample spans tens of thousands of clones, about four fifths being singletons. Sequencing used peripheral blood, obtained from a patient treated with proton-based radiotherapy. The receptors were sampled from a man in his 60s with pancreatic cancer.

V is TRBV9 and J is TRBJ2-6, with a tentative D call TRBD1 (7 bases). The length of the CDR3 is 12 residues. V was shortened by 3 bases and J by 19 bases, with 17 bases between the two germline ends. The germline CDR1 and CDR2 sequences are SGDLS and YYNGEE. The CDR3 reads CASSAGDSPPTF. DNA for the CDR3: TGTGCCAGCAGCGCGGGGGACAGCCCCCCAACTTTC.

In this sample, this clone turned up a few times. The genes are TRBV4-1 and TRBJ1-1, with TRBD1 matching over 8 bases. The CDR3 totals 16 residues. Germline V lookup: CDR1 MGHRA, CDR2 YSYEKL. Trimming removed 1 base from V and 0 bases from J; junction bases left unmatched: 4. CDR3 DNA: TGCGCCAGCAGCCAAGGACAGGGGCTAATGAACACTGAAGCTTTCTTT. It translates to CASSQGQGLMNTEAFF.

The chain joins TRBV29-1 to TRBJ1-4; D ambiguous. This CDR3 has 11 residues. In germline, CDR1 is SQVTM, CDR2 ANQGSEA. Trimming removed 6 bases from V and 8 bases from J, with 10 bases in between. The CDR3 sequence is CSVALHEKLFF. In nucleotides, the CDR3 is TGCAGCGTCGCCCTTCACGAAAAACTGTTTTTT.

This clone showed up just a few times. This chain connects TRBV13 to TRBJ1-1; D unresolved. This CDR3 spans 13 amino acids. CDR1 PRHDT and CDR2 FYEKMQ come from the germline V gene (reference sequence). With 8 bases removed from V and 4 bases from J, the gap between germline ends came to 14 bases. The CDR3 sequence is CASGRLRSTEAFF. For the CDR3, the DNA is TGTGCCAGCGGTCGCCTACGGAGCACTGAAGCTTTCTTT.

J is TRBJ1-1 and V is TRBV28; D remains ambiguous. Germline V gives CDR1 MDHEN, CDR2 SYDVKM. The CDR3 is made up of 12 amino acids. With 5 bases removed from V and 5 bases from J, the gap between germline ends came to 9 bases. The chain's CDR3 is CASSTFRTEAFF. In DNA form, the CDR3 reads TGTGCCAGCAGTACCTTCAGGACTGAAGCTTTCTTT.

The chain links TRBV27 to TRBJ2-2; no clear D gene. Germline V gives CDR1 MNHEY, CDR2 SMNVEV (reference sequence). The CDR3 runs to 12 residues. The germline V and J ends were trimmed by 3 bases and 3 bases, with 2 bases remaining between them. For the CDR3, the DNA is TGTGCCAGCAGTTTGGACACCGGGGAGCTGTTTTTT. It encodes CASSLDTGELFF.

This chain links TRBV4-2 with TRBJ2-3; D is possibly TRBD2 (6 bases). Germline CDR1 and CDR2: LGHNA and YNFKEQ. CDR3 length: 16 residues. Deletions cut 4 bases from V and 0 bases from J, with 14 bases between. In nucleotides, the CDR3 is TGTGCCAGCAGCCTGGGGCGGGGCGACAGCACAGATACGCAGTATTTT. Protein: CASSLGRGDSTDTQYF.

This chain links TRBV28 with TRBJ1-4; D ambiguous. The germline gives CDR1 MDHEN, CDR2 SYDVKM. The germline V and J ends were trimmed by 7 bases and 0 bases, with 12 bases remaining between them. There are 15 residues in the CDR3. This CDR3 is CASNSPGATNEKLFF. DNA of the CDR3: TGTGCCAGCAACAGCCCCGGGGCAACTAATGAAAAACTGTTTTTT.

The chain joins TRBV19 to TRBJ1-1; possibly TRBD1 for D (5 bases). Trimming took 3 bases from V and 1 from J, leaving 15 bases between them. The CDR3 contains 16 residues. Germline CDR1 LNHDA, CDR2 SQIVND (reference sequence). DNA of the CDR3: TGTGCCAGTAGTATGGTGCTTCAGGGCCCGAACACTGAAGCTTTCTTT. Protein sequence: CASSMVLQGPNTEAFF. Combining the CDR3 with reference TRBV19 and TRBJ1-1 gives the whole variable domain DGGITQSPKYLFRKEGQNVTLSCEQNLNHDAMYWYRQDPGQGLRLIYYSQIVNDFQKGDIAEGYSVSREKKESFPLTVTSAQKNPTAFYLCASSMVLQGPNTEAFFGQGTRLTVV.

A few counts support this clone. The genes are TRBV7-9 and TRBJ2-3; TRBD2 aligns across 9 bases. Unmatched junction bases numbered 2, after V lost 6 bases and J lost 1 base. The length of the CDR3 is 14 residues. Germline V gene sequence: CDR1 SEHNR, CDR2 FQNEAQ (reference sequence). The CDR3 DNA follows: TGTGCCAGCAGTTGGACTAGCGGCACAGATACGCAGTATTTT. Translating it yields CASSWTSGTDTQYF.

V is TRBV15 and J is TRBJ2-7; tentative D call: TRBD1 (5 bases). The germline CDR1 and CDR2 sequences are LNHNV and YYDKDF (reference sequence). The CDR3 consists of 11 residues. The V end lost 5 bases, the J end lost 3 bases, and 5 bases lay between the germline ends. DNA of the CDR3: TGTGCCACCAGCCAGGGCTACGAGCAGTACTTC. Translation gives CATSQGYEQYF.

CDR3 in DNA: TGTGCCAGCAGCTTGGCCAGGGGAGGCTACGAGCAGTACTTC. Translation gives CASSLARGGYEQYF. This chain uses TRBV5-5 with TRBJ2-7; possibly TRBD1 or TRBD2 for D (6 bases each). The CDR3 totals 14 residues. With 0 bases removed from V and 3 bases from J, the gap between germline ends came to 10 bases. Germline CDR1 SGHKS, CDR2 YYEKEE (reference sequence).

Details on this clone: Other DNA sequences in this specimen translate into the identical CDR3. The J gene is TRBJ1-5, the V gene TRBV10-3, with a weak D call TRBD1 (6 bases). The V gene's germline CDR1 is ENHRY and CDR2 SYGVKD. The CDR3 runs to 15 residues. The V gene lost 0 bases and the J gene lost 7 bases, with 13 bases spanning the gap. The CDR3 DNA reads TGTGCCATCAGTGAGTCAGGGGGGGTTGGCCAGCCCCAGCATTTT. Translated: CAISESGGVGQPQHF.